The clone carrying this T cell receptor (beta chain) has only a few counts. TCRdb re-derived calls from the RT-PCR reads in MiXCR, one entry per CDR3 protein. The sample lists fewer than 13,000 distinct CDR3 sequences; approximately 22% were seen once. Trimming took 3 bases from V and 2 from J; bases not matched to a gene: 3. This CDR3 spans 15 amino acids. The sample belongs to a study of patients and donors after allogeneic stem cell transplantation. The sample consisted of blood, either unsorted or a sorted T cell fraction (not recorded which). The source is a human donor who was either an allogeneic HSCT recipient or a stem cell or donor lymphocyte infusion donor (not recorded which). It is not recorded whose cells these are; they may come from a transplant donor. The chain carries TRBV12-3 or TRBV12-4 and TRBJ1-3, with 8 bases that match TRBD1. CDR3 in amino acids: CASSFTTGAGNTIYF. The CDR3, as DNA: TGTGCCAGCAGTTTCACGACAGGGGCTGGAAACACCATATATTTT.